A selection of T cell receptor beta chains follows, all from one sample in a study of cytomegalovirus exposure and HLA in healthy donors. Measured with immunoSEQ multiplex PCR; TCRdb has only the in-frame clones, and not every one. The table records 100,000 to 150,000 clones, around 68% of them present only once. The sequencing input was PBMCs. These receptors originate from a woman aged 45 to 65 in good health and CMV-seropositive. Both conserved end residues are part of each CDR3. D genes are given only for firm matches. Not every row has a clone size; where given, it reads once, few, many or a size class.

abundance	v_gene	j_gene	d_gene	CDR3aa	CDR3nt
.	TRBV30	TRBJ2-3	TRBD2	CAWSVGAGGSTDTQYF	TGTGCCTGGAGTGTTGGGGCGGGGGGTAGCACAGATACGCAGTATTTT
.	TRBV4-1	TRBJ2-2	.	CASSQAFTPGELFF	TGCGCCAGCAGCCAAGCTTTCACTCCCGGGGAGCTGTTTTTT
.	TRBV2	TRBJ1-1	TRBD1	CASSNRGLMNTEAFF	TGTGCCAGCAGTAACAGGGGACTGATGAACACTGAAGCTTTCTTT
.	TRBV19	TRBJ1-2	.	CASSIITGANYGYTF	TGTGCCAGTAGTATTATCACGGGAGCTAACTATGGCTACACCTTC
.	TRBV19	TRBJ1-2	.	CASTRTDRNGYTF	TGTGCCAGTACCCGGACAGATAGAAATGGCTACACCTTC
.	TRBV9	TRBJ1-1	.	CASSSTGKKSFF	TGTGCCAGCAGCTCAACAGGGAAGAAATCTTTCTTT
.	TRBV18	TRBJ2-3	TRBD1	CASSPDRASTDTQYF	TGTGCCAGCTCACCCGACAGGGCTAGCACAGATACGCAGTATTTT
.	TRBV6-5	TRBJ2-1	TRBD2	CASTPGRGSRDEQFF	TGTGCCAGCACCCCAGGTCGCGGGAGTCGTGATGAGCAGTTCTTC
.	TRBV4-3	TRBJ1-2	TRBD1	CASSQGQGGIYGYTF	TGCGCCAGCAGCCAAGGCCAGGGGGGAATCTATGGCTACACCTTC
once	TRBV19	TRBJ1-1	.	CASSGGDGPGTEAFF	TGTGCCAGTAGCGGAGGGGACGGCCCGGGGACTGAAGCTTTCTTT
.	TRBV7-6	TRBJ2-5	TRBD2	CASSPRTSGETQYF	TGTGCCAGCAGCCCCCGGACTAGCGGAGAGACCCAGTACTTC
.	TRBV2	TRBJ2-1	.	CASSSPLTVYNEQFF	TGTGCCAGCAGTTCCCCTCTGACAGTCTACAATGAGCAGTTCTTC
.	TRBV18	TRBJ1-1	.	CASSPDTREGEAFF	TGTGCCAGCTCACCAGACACCAGGGAGGGTGAAGCTTTCTTT
.	TRBV7-2	TRBJ2-2	.	CASSSRNTGELFF	TGTGCCAGCAGCTCCAGGAACACCGGGGAGCTGTTTTTT
.	TRBV5-1	TRBJ1-1	TRBD1	CASREQGDTEAFF	TGCGCCAGCAGGGAACAGGGGGACACTGAAGCTTTCTTT
.	TRBV7-6	TRBJ2-7	.	CASSLGQGGSYEQYF	TGTGCCAGCAGCTTAGGGCAGGGGGGCTCCTACGAGCAGTACTTC
.	TRBV13	TRBJ1-5	.	CASSLGTYSNQPQHF	TGTGCCAGCAGCTTAGGAACCTATAGCAATCAGCCCCAGCATTTT
.	TRBV11-2	TRBJ2-7	.	CASSYSVPGYEQYF	TGTGCCAGCAGCTACAGCGTGCCGGGATACGAGCAGTACTTC
.	TRBV2	TRBJ2-2	.	CASSPQGVWTGELFF	TGTGCCAGCAGTCCCCAGGGTGTATGGACCGGGGAGCTGTTTTTT
.	TRBV19	TRBJ1-4	.	CASSLGGNEKLFF	TGTGCCAGTAGTCTCGGGGGTAATGAAAAACTGTTTTTT
.	TRBV28	TRBJ2-7	TRBD1	CASSRQGASYEQYF	TGTGCCAGCAGTCGACAGGGAGCCTCCTACGAGCAGTACTTC
.	TRBV19	TRBJ2-1	TRBD2	CASSKSGSLQYEQFF	TGTGCCAGTAGTAAAAGCGGGAGTCTCCAGTATGAGCAGTTCTTC
.	TRBV18	TRBJ2-7	.	CASSPGGQIYEQYF	TGTGCCAGCTCACCGGGGGGACAGATCTACGAGCAGTACTTC
.	TRBV28	TRBJ2-3	.	CASSLSPPGSDTQYF	TGTGCCAGCAGTTTATCGCCCCCAGGGTCAGATACGCAGTATTTT
few	TRBV7-8	TRBJ2-2	.	CASSYDTYTGELFF	TGTGCCAGCAGTTACGACACCTACACCGGGGAGCTGTTTTTT
few	TRBV11-2	TRBJ1-1	.	CASSLWLVQVEAFF	TGTGCCAGCAGCTTATGGCTCGTACAGGTTGAAGCTTTCTTT
.	TRBV7-9	TRBJ2-3	.	CASSNRDKIGTDTQYF	TGTGCCAGCAGCAACCGGGACAAGATCGGCACAGATACGCAGTATTTT
.	TRBV2	TRBJ2-5	.	CATAVRGRGEETQYF	TGTGCCACCGCAGTCCGGGGCAGGGGGGAAGAGACCCAGTACTTC
.	TRBV7-9	TRBJ1-1	.	CASSLTGSDTEAFF	TGTGCCAGCAGCTTAACAGGGTCGGACACTGAAGCTTTCTTT
.	TRBV1	TRBJ2-1	.	CTSSQEPIRGLAGEQFF	TGCACCAGCAGCCAAGAACCTATACGGGGACTAGCAGGTGAGCAGTTCTTC
few	TRBV5-6	TRBJ2-7	TRBD1	CASSLGGVSYEQYF	TGTGCCAGCAGCTTAGGGGGCGTTTCCTACGAGCAGTACTTC
.	TRBV19	TRBJ2-7	.	CASSPSGEYEQYF	TGTGCCAGTAGTCCCTCGGGAGAATACGAGCAGTACTTC
.	TRBV6-5	TRBJ1-5	TRBD1	CASREGQGFNQPQHF	TGTGCCAGCAGGGAGGGACAGGGCTTCAATCAGCCCCAGCATTTT
few	TRBV6-1	TRBJ1-5	.	CASSGFQGIPGNQPQHF	TGTGCCAGCAGTGGCTTTCAGGGGATCCCTGGCAATCAGCCCCAGCATTTT
few	TRBV19	TRBJ2-1	TRBD2	CASSVPGLAGAYNEQFF	TGTGCCAGTAGTGTCCCCGGACTAGCGGGGGCCTACAATGAGCAGTTCTTC
.	TRBV5-1	TRBJ1-1	.	CASSVTAWSGTEAFF	TGCGCCAGCAGCGTTACAGCTTGGTCAGGCACTGAAGCTTTCTTT
.	TRBV5-6	TRBJ2-3	.	CASSLDTGIVDTQYF	TGTGCCAGCAGCTTGGACACAGGGATTGTTGATACGCAGTATTTT
.	TRBV21-1	TRBJ2-5	.	CASSTGTQYF	TGTGCCAGCAGCACGGGGACCCAGTACTTC
.	TRBV7-2	TRBJ2-5	TRBD2	CASRSTSGEETQYF	TGTGCCAGCAGAAGTACTAGCGGGGAAGAGACCCAGTACTTC
.	TRBV5-1	TRBJ2-7	.	CASSPEGLNYEQYF	TGCGCCAGCAGCCCAGAGGGACTGAACTACGAGCAGTACTTC
.	TRBV2	TRBJ1-5	.	CASSEVLARQHF	TGTGCCAGCAGTGAAGTTTTAGCAAGACAGCATTTT
.	TRBV4-2	TRBJ2-3	TRBD2	CASSQDPTSGGTDTQYF	TGTGCCAGCAGCCAAGATCCTACTAGCGGGGGCACAGATACGCAGTATTTT
.	TRBV4-3	TRBJ1-1	.	CASSQVGDTEAFF	TGCGCCAGCAGCCAAGTAGGGGACACTGAAGCTTTCTTT